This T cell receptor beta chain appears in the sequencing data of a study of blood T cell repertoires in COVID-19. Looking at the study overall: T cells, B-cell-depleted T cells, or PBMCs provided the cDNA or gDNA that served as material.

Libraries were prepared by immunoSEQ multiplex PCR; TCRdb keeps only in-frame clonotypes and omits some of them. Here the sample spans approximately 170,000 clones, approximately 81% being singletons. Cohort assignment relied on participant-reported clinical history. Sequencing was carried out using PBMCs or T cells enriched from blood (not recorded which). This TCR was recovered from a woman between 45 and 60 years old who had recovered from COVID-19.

CDR3 sequence (DNA): TGTGCCAGCAGTTACGGGACTAGCGGGGGCCGCGGGAGCGAGCAGTACTTC. Encoded protein: CASSYGTSGGRGSEQYF. This chain joins TRBV6-2 or TRBV6-3 and TRBJ2-7, with TRBD2 identical over 14 bases. The germline V gene encodes CDR1 MNHEY and CDR2 SVGEGT. This CDR3 comprises 17 residues. Trimming removed 2 bases from V and 6 bases from J; junction bases left unmatched: 9.